This T cell receptor (beta chain) was recovered during a study of control samples from healthy donors and cancer patients. The method was immunoSEQ multiplex PCR; TCRdb's version includes in-frame clones alone and lacks a portion of them. Here the sample spans 70,000 to 90,000 clones, over 90% being singletons. Germline CDR1 is SGHRS and CDR2 is YFSETQ. Trimming took 4 bases from V and 7 from J, leaving 14 bases between them. The CDR3 totals 13 residues. Specimen: blood. The chain carries TRBV5-1 and TRBJ1-1, with D hard to call. This receptor was identified in a young woman in good health. The CDR3 loop reads CASSGLQTDEAFF. Here the CDR3 DNA reads TGCGCCAGCAGCGGACTCCAGACCGATGAAGCTTTCTTT.